Presented here are 27 T cell receptor beta chains from one specimen sequenced in a study of blood T cell repertoires in COVID-19. Measured with immunoSEQ multiplex PCR; TCRdb has only the in-frame clones, and not every one. This table has fewer than 200,000 clones, more than 75% appearing once. Sequencing was performed on PBMCs or T cells enriched from blood (not recorded which). The receptors originated from a human donor with acute COVID-19. The donor label of this sample is uncertain.

The chain employs TRBV23-1 and TRBJ1-1; unclear D gene. TRBV23-1 falls under the ORF class, with uncertain function. This CDR3 contains 14 residues. V was cut by 6 bases and J by 4 bases, with 15 bases left in between. In DNA form, the CDR3 reads TGCGCCAGCAGCCAGACGGGGAGGGCCACTGAAGCTTTCTTT. Protein product: CASSQTGRATEAFF.

V is TRBV11-2 and J is TRBJ2-7, with 12 bases that match TRBD2. V lost 1 base to trimming and J lost 2 bases; unmatched junction nucleotides: 6. This CDR3 has 17 amino acids. Germline assignment: CDR1 SGHAT and CDR2 FQNNGV. Here the CDR3 DNA reads TGTGCCAGCAGCTTAGTGAGGCTAGCGGGGGGGACCTACGAGCAGTACTTC. This translates into CASSLVRLAGGTYEQYF. The full variable domain, rest sourced from reference TRBV11-2 and TRBJ2-7, is EAGVAQSPRYKIIEKRQSVAFWCNPISGHATLYWYQQILGQGPKLLIQFQNNGVVDDSQLPKDRFSAERLKGVDSTLKIQPAKLEDSAVYLCASSLVRLAGGTYEQYFGPGTRLTVT.

This clone was counted only a few times. The chain recombines TRBV27 with TRBJ1-2, with D perhaps matching TRBD1 (5 bases). V was trimmed by 6 bases and J by 4 bases, leaving 15 bases between them. The CDR3 contains 14 residues. Germline CDR1 and CDR2: MNHEY and SMNVEV (reference sequence). The CDR3 is CASSDSGGGYGYTF. CDR3 nucleotide sequence: TGTGCCAGCAGCGACTCCGGGGGGGGCTATGGCTACACCTTC.

This chain connects TRBV19 to TRBJ1-5; TRBD1 aligns across 10 bases. The CDR3 sequence is 14 residues long. The germline gives CDR1 LNHDA, CDR2 SQIVND (reference sequence). Losses at the gene ends were 6 bases for V and 7 bases for J; bases not matched to a gene: 6. The CDR3 loop is CASSRDRGSQPQHF. The CDR3 coding sequence is TGTGCCAGTAGCCGGGACAGGGGTAGCCAGCCCCAGCATTTT.

The chain joins TRBV5-8 to TRBJ2-5; 7 bases align to TRBD2. The CDR3 loop spans 16 amino acids. Germline V CDR1 and CDR2: SGHTS, YDEGEE. The V segment lost 2 bases and the J segment 3 bases; nucleotides outside the gene matches: 10. The CDR3 region has the DNA TGTGCCAGCAGCTTCTCAGGTAGCGGGTCTGAAGAGACCCAGTACTTC. This gives the protein CASSFSGSGSEETQYF.

The chain uses TRBV9 and TRBJ2-3; 13 bases map to TRBD2. CDR3 size: 17 residues. Germline CDR1 reads SGDLS; CDR2 reads YYNGEE. V lost 4 bases to trimming and J lost 0 bases; unmatched junction nucleotides: 5. This CDR3 is CASSMGLAGSSTDTQYF. In nucleotides, the CDR3 is TGTGCCAGCAGCATGGGACTAGCGGGGTCTAGCACAGATACGCAGTATTTT.

This clone came up once. The CDR3 region is CSARKGTEAFF. The CDR3 DNA follows: TGCAGTGCTCGAAAGGGGACTGAAGCTTTCTTT. This chain joins TRBV20-1 and TRBJ1-1, with a tentative D call TRBD1 (5 bases). CDR1 DFQATT and CDR2 SNEGSKA come from the germline V gene (reference sequence). Trimming removed 5 bases from V and 5 bases from J, with 9 bases in between. CDR3 length: 11 amino acids.

This clone was seen once. The genes are TRBV9 and TRBJ2-5; perhaps TRBD2 as D (6 bases). The CDR3 is 14 amino acids. Looked up from germline, CDR1 is SGDLS and CDR2 is YYNGEE. Deletions cut 2 bases from V and 2 bases from J, with 10 bases between. CDR3 nucleotide sequence: TGTGCCAGCAGCGTGGGACTGGATCAAGAGACCCAGTACTTC. Protein: CASSVGLDQETQYF. Together with reference TRBV9 and TRBJ2-5, the CDR3 gives the full variable domain: DSGVTQTPKHLITATGQRVTLRCSPRSGDLSVYWYQQSLDQGLQFLIQYYNGEERAKGNILERFSAQQFPDLHSELNLSSLELGDSALYFCASSVGLDQETQYFGPGTRLLVL.

This chain uses TRBV5-4 with TRBJ1-2, with 7 bases fitting TRBD1. J lost 7 bases, V lost 0 bases, and 6 bases had no gene match. CDR3 length: 14 residues. The germline V gene has CDR1 SGHNT and CDR2 YYREEE (reference sequence). CDR3 sequence (DNA): TGTGCCAGCAGCTTGGCAGGGGGTCCCCTTGGCTACACCTTC. As protein: CASSLAGGPLGYTF.

A few counts support this clone. V gene TRBV6-7 combines with J gene TRBJ1-2; tentative D call: TRBD1 (6 bases). TRBV6-7 qualifies as an ORF whose function is uncertain. Trimming stripped 3 bases from V and 6 bases from J, with 11 bases between. CDR3 size: 13 residues. In DNA, the CDR3 is TGTGCCAGCAGTTATAAACAGGGTAATGGCTACACCTTC. Its translation is CASSYKQGNGYTF.

The CDR3 loop is CASSPRQGGLHEQFF. CDR3 nucleotide sequence: TGTGCCAGCAGCCCGAGACAGGGTGGTCTCCATGAGCAGTTCTTC. The chain recombines TRBV11-1 with TRBJ2-1; the match to TRBD1 covers 7 bases. Trimming at V came to 5 bases and at J to 8 bases, leaving 12 bases not matched to a gene. Germline V lookup: CDR1 SGHAT, CDR2 FQDESV (reference sequence). The CDR3 covers 15 residues.

This sequence joins TRBV19 and TRBJ2-1, with D unclear. The germline V gene has CDR1 LNHDA and CDR2 SQIVND (reference sequence). The germline V and J ends were trimmed by 3 bases and 5 bases, with 23 bases remaining between them. The CDR3 spans 18 residues. The CDR3 region is CASSIPMGQWVANNEQFF. The CDR3, as DNA: TGTGCCAGTAGTATCCCCATGGGCCAGTGGGTCGCCAACAATGAGCAGTTCTTC.

The chain is built from TRBV10-3 and TRBJ1-5, with TRBD1 as a possible D gene (5 bases). Trimming left V 4 bases short and J 5 bases short, with 9 bases between. CDR1 ENHRY and CDR2 SYGVKD come from the germline V gene. This CDR3 is built from 13 residues. CDR3 bases: TGTGCCATCAGTGGGGGGACTCATCAGCCCCAGCATTTT. Encoded protein: CAISGGTHQPQHF.

The J gene is TRBJ2-3, the V gene TRBV5-1, with D hard to call. The CDR3 spans 15 residues. V was cut by 0 bases and J by 2 bases, with 10 bases left in between. CDR1 is SGHRS, CDR2 YFSETQ, per germline. The CDR3 reads CASSLAGAFTDTQYF. The CDR3 nucleotides are TGCGCCAGCAGCTTGGCGGGTGCCTTCACAGATACGCAGTATTTT.

The J gene is TRBJ2-1, the V gene TRBV24-1, with TRBD2 matching over 7 bases. V lost 6 bases and J lost 5; bases outside the gene matches: 6. The CDR3 contains 14 residues. Per the germline V gene, CDR1 is KGHDR and CDR2 is SFDVKD. Here the CDR3 reads CATSRAGVNNEQFF. CDR3 DNA: TGTGCCACCAGTAGGGCGGGGGTTAACAATGAGCAGTTCTTC.

The CDR3 nucleotides are TGCAGTGCTAGTAAGCTGGCAGACATGAACACTGAAGCTTTCTTT. Protein sequence: CSASKLADMNTEAFF. The rearrangement uses TRBV20-1 and TRBJ1-1; D uncertain. The CDR3 has 15 amino acids. The germline V gene has CDR1 DFQATT and CDR2 SNEGSKA (reference sequence). V shed 3 bases and J shed 0 bases, with 14 bases lying between them.

The gene calls are TRBV30 and TRBJ1-3; D is ambiguous. V dropped 3 bases and J dropped 2 bases, with 8 bases sitting between them. The length of the CDR3 is 13 residues. Germline V lookup: CDR1 GTSNPN, CDR2 SVGIG (reference sequence). The CDR3 DNA sequence: TGTGCCTGGAGCGACGGGACTGGAAACACCATATATTTT. Amino acids: CAWSDGTGNTIYF.

The genes are TRBV18 and TRBJ1-1, with D perhaps matching TRBD1 (6 bases). There are 13 residues in the CDR3. With 6 bases removed from V and 5 bases from J, the gap between germline ends came to 13 bases. Looked up from germline, CDR1 is KGHSH and CDR2 is LQKENI. In DNA, the CDR3 is TGTGCCAGCTCGCCCAGGGGAAAGACTGAAGCTTTCTTT. Protein product: CASSPRGKTEAFF.

The rearrangement links TRBV12-3 or TRBV12-4 to TRBJ2-3; D unresolved. V shed 4 bases and J shed 2 bases, with 7 bases lying between them. This CDR3 is 13 amino acids long. The CDR3 loop is CASSWASTDTQYF. For the CDR3, the DNA is TGTGCCAGCAGTTGGGCCTCCACAGATACGCAGTATTTT.

This clone was counted only a few times. V gene TRBV6-2 or TRBV6-3 combines with J gene TRBJ1-2, with 8 bases that match TRBD1. Germline V gene sequence: CDR1 MNHEY, CDR2 SVGEGT. Losses at the gene ends were 2 bases for V and 7 bases for J; bases not matched to a gene: 6. The CDR3 length is 14 residues. In DNA form, the CDR3 reads TGTGCCAGCAGTTACCATCAGGGGGCGCGTGGCTACACCTTC. Its translation is CASSYHQGARGYTF.

This clone was seen only a few times. V and J are TRBV30 and TRBJ2-5; 7 bases are shared with TRBD1. The length of the CDR3 is 13 residues. Trimming removed 4 bases from V and 7 bases from J; junction bases left unmatched: 9. Germline V gene sequence: CDR1 GTSNPN, CDR2 SVGIG (reference sequence). The CDR3 DNA reads TGTGCCTGGAAAGAAGGGGGCGCGGCGACCCAGTACTTC. This encodes CAWKEGGAATQYF.

The V gene is TRBV19, the J gene TRBJ2-5; TRBD1 aligns across 9 bases. Germline loops: CDR1 LNHDA, CDR2 SQIVND (reference sequence). The CDR3 extends over 15 amino acids. V lost 1 base, J lost 2 bases, and 2 bases stayed unmatched. As DNA, the CDR3 is TGTGCCAGTAGTATAGGGGACAGGGTACAAGAGACCCAGTACTTC. It yields the protein CASSIGDRVQETQYF. The full variable domain, with the rest looked up from reference TRBV19 and TRBJ2-5, is DGGITQSPKYLFRKEGQNVTLSCEQNLNHDAMYWYRQDPGQGLRLIYYSQIVNDFQKGDIAEGYSVSREKKESFPLTVTSAQKNPTAFYLCASSIGDRVQETQYFGPGTRLLVL.

V is TRBV6-2 or TRBV6-3 and J is TRBJ1-6; D is possibly TRBD1 (6 bases). Looked up from germline, CDR1 is MNHEY and CDR2 is SVGEGT. The CDR3 totals 15 residues. V was pared by 6 bases and J by 8 bases, with 17 bases between. CDR3 in amino acids: CASSAQGIGDSPLHF. In DNA form, the CDR3 reads TGTGCCAGCAGCGCTCAGGGGATCGGCGATTCACCCCTCCACTTT.

This chain joins TRBV7-9 and TRBJ2-7; tentative D call: TRBD1 (5 bases). V was trimmed by 7 bases and J by 6 bases, leaving 22 bases between them. The CDR3 loop spans 15 amino acids. Germline V gene data show CDR1 as SEHNR and CDR2 as FQNEAQ (reference sequence). DNA for the CDR3: TGTGCCAGCACCCCAAGGGCAGGGTTTCCTCTCGAGCAGTACTTC. It yields the protein CASTPRAGFPLEQYF.

The V call is TRBV4-3, the J call TRBJ1-1; 7 bases align to TRBD1. This CDR3 has 15 residues. After removal of 1 base from V and 3 bases from J, the junction contained 5 bases not matched to a gene. Germline values: CDR1 LGHNA, CDR2 YSLEER. CDR3 loop: CASSQVGTAYTEAFF. The CDR3 DNA sequence: TGCGCCAGCAGCCAAGTGGGGACAGCTTACACTGAAGCTTTCTTT.

This chain joins TRBV5-5 and TRBJ1-1, with D perhaps TRBD1 (6 bases). The CDR3 spans 14 residues. The germline gives CDR1 SGHKS, CDR2 YYEKEE (reference sequence). V was shortened by 4 bases and J by 0 bases, with 10 bases between the two germline ends. As DNA, the CDR3 is TGTGCCAGCAGCCAAGGGACATTGAACACTGAAGCTTTCTTT. It encodes CASSQGTLNTEAFF.

The V call is TRBV21-1, the J call TRBJ2-2; TRBD1, as called in the table, went unchecked against the DNA. TRBV21-1 is deemed a pseudogene. CDR3 size: 19 residues. CDR3 coding DNA: TGTGCCAGCAGCCCGCGACACTTAACAGGGGAGGCGGACACCGGGGAGCTGTTTTTT. It specifies CASSPRHLTGEADTGELFF.